These T cell receptor beta chains were read from a single sample in a study of T cells in Graves' hyperthyroidism and ophthalmopathy. One entry per CDR3 protein results from TCRdb running MiXCR on the multiplex PCR reads. The table lists about 300,000 distinct CDR3 sequences, roughly 19% of them singletons. The sample taken for sequencing was blood. The receptors come from a man aged 45-60 years with Graves' ophthalmopathy. CDR3s include the opening cysteine and the closing phenylalanine or tryptophan. D genes are given only for firm matches. Some rows have no size entry. The others give once, few or many, or a class for an expanded clone.

d_gene | j_gene | abundance | v_gene | CDR3aa | CDR3nt
. | TRBJ2-5 | . | TRBV24-1 | CATSDPTAIQETQYF | TGTGCCACCAGTGATCCGACAGCTATCCAAGAGACCCAGTACTTC
TRBD1 | TRBJ1-6 | few | TRBV20-1 | CSAGTVARSFGSPLHF | TGCAGTGCCGGGACAGTAGCGAGGTCTTTCGGTTCACCCCTCCACTTT
. | TRBJ1-4 | . | TRBV6-1 | CASREVATNEKLFF | TGTGCCAGCAGGGAGGTTGCAACTAATGAAAAACTGTTTTTT
. | TRBJ1-1 | many | TRBV30 | CAYRPGRGTEAFF | TGTGCCTACCGCCCCGGGAGGGGCACTGAAGCTTTCTTT
. | TRBJ2-7 | many | TRBV19 | CASRPPSSYEQYF | TGTGCCAGTAGACCTCCGAGCTCCTACGAGCAGTACTTC
TRBD2 | TRBJ2-5 | many | TRBV3-1 | CASSQVWGGETQYF | TGTGCCAGCAGCCAAGTATGGGGGGGGGAGACCCAGTACTTC
TRBD1 | TRBJ2-2 | once | TRBV19 | CASSKGQANTGELFF | TGTGCCAGTAGTAAGGGACAGGCGAACACCGGGGAGCTGTTTTTT
. | TRBJ1-1 | many | TRBV13 | CASTFGARGTEAFF | TGTGCCAGCACCTTCGGTGCGAGGGGCACTGAAGCTTTCTTT
. | TRBJ2-5 | many | TRBV5-1 | CASSLEGGGETQYF | TGTGCCAGCAGTTTAGAGGGAGGGGGGGAGACCCAGTACTTC
TRBD1 | TRBJ1-2 | few | TRBV30 | CAYEDRGTYGYTF | TGTGCCTACGAGGACAGGGGTACCTATGGCTACACCTTC
. | TRBJ1-2 | . | TRBV7-2 | CASSDRQTNYGYTF | TGTGCCAGCAGCGACAGACAAACTAACTATGGCTACACCTTC
. | TRBJ1-5 | many | TRBV5-1 | CASSLHRQTSVQPQHF | TGCGCCAGCAGCTTACATAGACAGACGAGTGTTCAGCCCCAGCATTTT
TRBD2 | TRBJ2-1 | many | TRBV27 | CASSLSSMVAGGLVHEQFF | TGTGCCAGCAGTTTATCGTCGATGGTAGCGGGAGGGCTCGTACATGAGCAGTTCTTC
. | TRBJ2-1 | few | TRBV10-2 | CASSGGAANRNEQFF | TGCGCCAGCAGTGGGGGGGCGGCCAACCGGAATGAGCAGTTCTTC
. | TRBJ2-2 | many | TRBV7-3 | CASSQRGGNTGELFF | TGTGCCAGCAGCCAAAGGGGGGGGAACACCGGGGAGCTGTTTTTT
TRBD2 | TRBJ2-1 | . | TRBV3-1 | CASSRGLAGSSSYNEQFF | TGTGCCAGCAGCCGGGGACTAGCGGGATCGAGCTCCTACAATGAGCAGTTCTTC
. | TRBJ2-7 | many | TRBV30 | CAWNRDGTYEQYF | TGTGCCTGGAACCGGGACGGGACCTACGAGCAGTACTTC
. | TRBJ2-4 | many | TRBV20-1 | CSATTSGNIQYF | TGCAGTGCCACAACCTCGGGAAACATTCAGTACTTC
. | TRBJ2-3 | many | TRBV6-1 | CASSPTLLTGTPTTDTQYF | TGTGCCAGCAGTCCTACCCTCTTGACCGGGACACCCACCACAGATACGCAGTATTTT
TRBD1 | TRBJ2-1 | . | TRBV10-3 | CAITQTGGGRTEQFF | TGTGCCATCACGCAAACAGGGGGAGGTCGAACTGAGCAGTTCTTC
TRBD1 | TRBJ2-7 | . | TRBV11-1 | CASSLARDRDSYEQYF | TGTGCCAGCAGCTTAGCGCGGGACAGGGACTCCTACGAGCAGTACTTC
TRBD2 | TRBJ2-5 | . | TRBV7-2 | CASSPRSQAGMLETQYF | TGTGCCAGCAGTCCTAGGAGCCAAGCGGGGATGCTAGAGACCCAGTACTTC
. | TRBJ1-1 | many | TRBV2 | CASSVPRALNTEAFF | TGTGCCAGCAGTGTACCACGGGCCCTCAACACTGAAGCTTTCTTT
. | TRBJ1-1 | many | TRBV28 | CASSYRYPWEAFF | TGTGCCAGCAGTTACAGGTACCCTTGGGAAGCTTTCTTT
. | TRBJ2-2 | . | TRBV19 | CASGRGVERETKIGELFF | TGTGCCAGTGGTCGTGGGGTTGAACGGGAGACGAAGATTGGGGAGCTGTTTTTT
TRBD1 | TRBJ2-5 | many | TRBV18 | CASSLDPGQGIETQYF | TGTGCCAGCTCACTCGACCCGGGACAGGGTATCGAGACCCAGTACTTC
. | TRBJ1-1 | many | TRBV6-1 | CASSWGEGVNTEAFF | TGTGCCAGCAGTTGGGGAGAAGGGGTGAACACTGAAGCTTTCTTT
. | TRBJ2-7 | . | TRBV6-4 | CASSDLVEQYF | TGTGCCAGCAGTGATCTCGTCGAGCAGTACTTC
TRBD2 | TRBJ2-4 | few | TRBV3-1 | CASSQERGSGSSKNIQYF | TGTGCCAGCAGCCAAGAAAGGGGTAGCGGGAGTTCCAAAAACATTCAGTACTTC
. | TRBJ2-1 | many | TRBV11-2 | CASSRSDWKDEQFF | TGTGCCAGCAGCCGATCGGACTGGAAGGATGAGCAGTTCTTC
. | TRBJ2-7 | many | TRBV28 | CASSPIGPYVPYEQYF | TGTGCCAGCAGTCCAATAGGCCCGTACGTCCCCTACGAGCAGTACTTC
. | TRBJ1-5 | few | TRBV6-1 | CASSEVGFQPQHF | TGTGCCAGCAGTGAAGTGGGGTTTCAGCCCCAGCATTTT
TRBD2 | TRBJ2-7 | . | TRBV12-3/TRBV12-4 | CASGPGLANYEQYF | TGTGCCAGCGGACCGGGACTAGCGAACTACGAGCAGTACTTC
. | TRBJ2-3 | few | TRBV6-5 | CASSYLSVRDTQYF | TGTGCCAGCAGTTACTTGTCGGTTAGGGATACGCAGTATTTT
TRBD1 | TRBJ2-7 | few | TRBV6-1 | CASSEMGQGYYEQYF | TGTGCCAGCAGTGAAATGGGACAGGGCTACTACGAGCAGTACTTC
. | TRBJ2-1 | many | TRBV2 | CASSERQTNEQFF | TGTGCCAGCAGTGAACGGCAGACCAATGAGCAGTTCTTC
. | TRBJ2-3 | many | TRBV7-3 | CASSLRRDTDTQYF | TGTGCCAGCAGCTTAAGGCGGGACACAGATACGCAGTATTTT
. | TRBJ1-5 | . | TRBV15 | CATSRARDSNQPQHF | TGTGCCACCAGCAGAGCCAGAGATAGCAATCAGCCCCAGCATTTT